This passage covers 8 T cell receptor beta chains from one sample sequenced in a study of neurological immune-mediated disorders. One entry per CDR3 protein, called by TCRdb with MiXCR from the 5' RACE reads. This table holds about 24,000 distinct CDR3 sequences, 5% to 7% found once. Sequencing was done on a sample of PBMCs. The receptors stem from a woman in her thirties or forties in good health.

The sample holds many counts of this clonotype. J is TRBJ2-2 and V is TRBV5-1; D gene unclear. V was pared by 3 bases and J by 0 bases, with 12 bases between. The CDR3 consists of 16 residues. Germline V gene lookup returns CDR1 SGHRS and CDR2 YFSETQ. CDR3 in amino acids: CASSSGNPTNTGELFF. In DNA form, the CDR3 reads TGCGCCAGCAGCTCTGGAAATCCGACGAACACCGGGGAGCTGTTTTTT.

This clonotype was counted ten times or more. The V call is TRBV6-5, the J call TRBJ1-5; 7 bases match TRBD1. Trimming took 6 bases from V and 0 from J; bases not matched to a gene: 8. Per germline, CDR1 MNHEY and CDR2 SVGAGI. There are 16 residues in the CDR3. CDR3 sequence reads: CASSRGTDYSNQPQHF. The DNA of the CDR3 is TGTGCCAGCAGCCGCGGGACAGACTATAGCAATCAGCCCCAGCATTTT.

The sample holds many counts of this clonotype. The chain couples TRBV12-3 or TRBV12-4 to TRBJ2-7; 7 nucleotides align to TRBD1. The CDR3 sequence is 14 residues long. The junction had 10 bases not matched to a gene; V was cut back by 7 bases and J by 4 bases. The CDR3 DNA reads as TGTGCCAGCACCCGACAGGGATCCAGGTACGAGCAGTACTTC. Its translation: CASTRQGSRYEQYF.

This clonotype occurred many times. The chain employs TRBV5-1 and TRBJ2-7; D may be TRBD1 (5 bases). CDR3 length: 13 amino acids. The ends were cut back, 0 bases at V and 4 bases at J, with 8 bases in the middle. Germline CDR1 SGHRS, CDR2 YFSETQ. The CDR3: CASSLAQGYEQYF. For the CDR3, the DNA is TGCGCCAGCAGCTTGGCCCAGGGATACGAGCAGTACTTC.

This clonotype was recorded many times. The V call is TRBV7-2, the J call TRBJ2-6; 10 nucleotides agree with TRBD2. Germline values: CDR1 SGHTA, CDR2 FQGNSA. After removal of 11 bases from V and 0 bases from J, the junction contained 4 bases not matched to a gene. The CDR3 spans 15 residues. CDR3 protein: CACGLAVSGANVLTF. The DNA of the CDR3 is TGTGCCTGCGGACTAGCGGTCTCTGGGGCCAACGTCCTGACTTTC.

V usage is TRBV5-1 and J usage is TRBJ2-2, with D unclear. The CDR3 spans 13 residues. V was clipped by 1 base and J by 5 bases, with 6 bases between them. The germline V gene has CDR1 SGHRS and CDR2 YFSETQ. CDR3 coding DNA: TGCGCCAGCAGCTTGCGACGGACCGGGGAGCTGTTTTTT. Its protein product is CASSLRRTGELFF.

This clonotype was observed many times. The chain joins TRBV9 to TRBJ2-7; no reliable D call. The V gene lost 0 bases and the J gene lost 6 bases, with 10 bases spanning the gap. Germline V gene lookup returns CDR1 SGDLS and CDR2 YYNGEE. The CDR3 length is 13 residues. The CDR3 region is CASSVGSVGEQYF. The CDR3, as DNA: TGTGCCAGCAGCGTAGGCAGCGTCGGCGAGCAGTACTTC.

Ten or more counts support this clonotype. The CDR3: CSALSGQGLWEQFF. The CDR3 nucleotides read TGCAGTGCCCTATCCGGACAGGGGTTATGGGAGCAGTTCTTC. This chain uses TRBV20-1 with TRBJ2-1; TRBD1 matches 9 bases. Germline assignment: CDR1 DFQATT and CDR2 SNEGSKA (reference sequence). J was trimmed by 10 bases and V by 6 bases; bases with no gene match: 13. CDR3 length: 14 amino acids.